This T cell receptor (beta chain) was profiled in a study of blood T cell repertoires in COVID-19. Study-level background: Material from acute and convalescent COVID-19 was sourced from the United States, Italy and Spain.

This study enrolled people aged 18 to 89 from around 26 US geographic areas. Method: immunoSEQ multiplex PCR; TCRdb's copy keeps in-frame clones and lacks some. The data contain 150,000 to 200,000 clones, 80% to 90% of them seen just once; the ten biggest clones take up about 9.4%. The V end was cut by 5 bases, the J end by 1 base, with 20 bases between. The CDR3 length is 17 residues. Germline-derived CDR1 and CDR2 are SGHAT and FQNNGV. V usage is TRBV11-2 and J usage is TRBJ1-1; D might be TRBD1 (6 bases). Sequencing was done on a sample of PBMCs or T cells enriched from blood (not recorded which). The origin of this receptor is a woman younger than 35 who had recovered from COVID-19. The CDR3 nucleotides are TGTGCCAGCAGCCCCCGAGGGGGGGACACGGGGAACACTGAAGCTTTCTTT. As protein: CASSPRGGDTGNTEAFF.